The rows below give T cell receptor beta chains drawn from one sample of a study of cytomegalovirus exposure and HLA in healthy donors. Profiling relied on immunoSEQ multiplex PCR, and the TCRdb table lists in-frame clones only, not all of them. The sample contains roughly 330,000 clones, 75% to 90% of which appear only once. The sequenced sample consisted of PBMCs. The receptors here all came from a woman in her twenties or thirties in good health and CMV-seropositive. Each CDR3 is given with its conserved first and last residue. D genes are given only for firm matches. Clone size is given for some rows only: seen once, a few or many times, or a class if the clone is expanded.

j_call: TRBJ2-7
d_call: NA
clone_size: NA
v_call: TRBV6-1
cdr3_length: 11
cdr3_aa: CASSDLREQYF
cdr3_nt: TGTGCCAGCAGTGATTTAAGGGAGCAGTACTTC

j_call: TRBJ2-5
d_call: NA
clone_size: NA
v_call: TRBV27
cdr3_length: 16
cdr3_aa: CASSLGVAVLGETQYF
cdr3_nt: TGTGCCAGCAGCCTCGGAGTGGCGGTATTGGGGGAGACCCAGTACTTC

j_call: TRBJ1-4
d_call: TRBD1
clone_size: NA
v_call: TRBV4-3
cdr3_length: 18
cdr3_aa: CASSQDYSGTAINEKLFF
cdr3_nt: TGCGCCAGCAGCCAAGATTACAGCGGGACAGCTATTAATGAAAAACTGTTTTTT

j_call: TRBJ1-2
d_call: NA
clone_size: NA
v_call: TRBV27
cdr3_length: 16
cdr3_aa: CASTTTTGIFFDGYTF
cdr3_nt: TGTGCCAGCACGACTACCACAGGGATTTTTTTTGATGGCTACACCTTC

j_call: TRBJ1-2
d_call: NA
clone_size: NA
v_call: TRBV27
cdr3_length: 14
cdr3_aa: CASSMRTDHYGYTF
cdr3_nt: TGTGCCAGCAGCATGCGGACAGATCACTATGGCTACACCTTC

j_call: TRBJ2-3
d_call: TRBD2
clone_size: NA
v_call: TRBV29-1
cdr3_length: 14
cdr3_aa: CSGGTSGRMNTQYF
cdr3_nt: TGCAGCGGTGGGACTAGCGGGAGGATGAATACGCAGTATTTT

j_call: TRBJ1-5
d_call: NA
clone_size: NA
v_call: TRBV23-1
cdr3_length: 12
cdr3_aa: CASSRDRQPQHF
cdr3_nt: TGCGCCAGCAGCCGGGACCGTCAGCCCCAGCATTTT

j_call: TRBJ1-5
d_call: NA
clone_size: NA
v_call: TRBV28
cdr3_length: 15
cdr3_aa: CASSPRAGYNQPQHF
cdr3_nt: TGTGCCAGCAGTCCCCGGGCGGGGTACAATCAGCCCCAGCATTTT

j_call: TRBJ1-5
d_call: NA
clone_size: many
v_call: TRBV7-2
cdr3_length: 15
cdr3_aa: CASSLFQGGNQPQHF
cdr3_nt: TGTGCCAGCAGCTTATTCCAGGGTGGGAATCAGCCCCAGCATTTT

j_call: TRBJ2-7
d_call: NA
clone_size: NA
v_call: TRBV4-2
cdr3_length: 13
cdr3_aa: CASSQTNNYEQYF
cdr3_nt: TGTGCCAGCAGCCAGACTAACAACTACGAGCAGTACTTC

j_call: TRBJ1-4
d_call: TRBD1
clone_size: NA
v_call: TRBV5-1
cdr3_length: 14
cdr3_aa: CASSPTGPNEKLFF
cdr3_nt: TGCGCCAGCAGCCCGACAGGGCCTAATGAAAAACTGTTTTTT

j_call: TRBJ2-3
d_call: NA
clone_size: NA
v_call: TRBV6-1
cdr3_length: 14
cdr3_aa: CASIHRDPPDTQYF
cdr3_nt: TGTGCCAGCATTCATAGAGATCCGCCAGATACGCAGTATTTT

j_call: TRBJ2-7
d_call: TRBD1
clone_size: NA
v_call: TRBV5-1
cdr3_length: 14
cdr3_aa: CASSTTGGRYEQYF
cdr3_nt: TGCGCCAGCAGCACCACAGGGGGCAGGTACGAGCAGTACTTC

j_call: TRBJ1-2
d_call: TRBD1
clone_size: NA
v_call: TRBV5-1
cdr3_length: 17
cdr3_aa: CASSPIGTGGSGYGYTF
cdr3_nt: TGCGCCAGCAGCCCCATCGGGACAGGTGGTTCGGGCTATGGCTACACCTTC

j_call: TRBJ2-2
d_call: NA
clone_size: NA
v_call: TRBV30
cdr3_length: 17
cdr3_aa: CAWSGGQLWTNTGELFF
cdr3_nt: TGTGCCTGGAGTGGCGGACAGCTATGGACAAACACCGGGGAGCTGTTTTTT

j_call: TRBJ2-5
d_call: NA
clone_size: NA
v_call: TRBV30
cdr3_length: 13
cdr3_aa: CAWKVLGQETQYF
cdr3_nt: TGTGCCTGGAAGGTTTTGGGGCAAGAGACCCAGTACTTC

j_call: TRBJ2-6
d_call: TRBD1
clone_size: NA
v_call: TRBV28
cdr3_length: 19
cdr3_aa: CASSFFTGQGYSGANVLTF
cdr3_nt: TGTGCCAGCAGTTTTTTCACGGGACAGGGCTACTCTGGGGCCAACGTCCTGACTTTC

j_call: TRBJ1-4
d_call: NA
clone_size: NA
v_call: TRBV11-2
cdr3_length: 16
cdr3_aa: CASQLSPGGPNEKLFF
cdr3_nt: TGTGCCAGCCAATTAAGTCCGGGGGGGCCTAATGAAAAACTGTTTTTT

j_call: TRBJ2-7
d_call: NA
clone_size: once
v_call: TRBV5-3
cdr3_length: 15
cdr3_aa: CARSSTTGLTYEQYF
cdr3_nt: TGTGCCAGAAGCTCTACGACGGGGCTTACCTACGAGCAGTACTTC

j_call: TRBJ2-5
d_call: NA
clone_size: NA
v_call: TRBV6-5
cdr3_length: 13
cdr3_aa: CASRASSVETQYF
cdr3_nt: TGTGCCAGCAGGGCTTCTAGCGTGGAGACCCAGTACTTC

j_call: TRBJ2-3
d_call: TRBD2
clone_size: NA
v_call: TRBV15
cdr3_length: 14
cdr3_aa: CATSSVGGADTQYF
cdr3_nt: TGTGCCACCAGCAGCGTCGGGGGGGCAGATACGCAGTATTTT

j_call: TRBJ2-5
d_call: TRBD1
clone_size: few
v_call: TRBV6-4
cdr3_length: 17
cdr3_aa: CASSVTGALRSQETQYF
cdr3_nt: TGTGCCAGCAGTGTTACAGGGGCTCTCCGGAGTCAAGAGACCCAGTACTTC

j_call: TRBJ2-7
d_call: TRBD2
clone_size: NA
v_call: TRBV9
cdr3_length: 14
cdr3_aa: CASSVAREGYEQYF
cdr3_nt: TGTGCCAGCAGCGTAGCGCGGGAGGGCTACGAGCAGTACTTC

j_call: TRBJ2-3
d_call: NA
clone_size: NA
v_call: TRBV12-2
cdr3_length: 18
cdr3_aa: CASRFPPGLGLSTDTQYF
cdr3_nt: TGTGCAAGTCGCTTCCCCCCAGGACTAGGTCTTAGCACAGATACGCAGTATTTT

j_call: TRBJ1-2
d_call: NA
clone_size: NA
v_call: TRBV9
cdr3_length: 13
cdr3_aa: CASSKDGDYGYTF
cdr3_nt: TGTGCCAGCAGCAAGGACGGCGACTATGGCTACACCTTC

j_call: TRBJ1-2
d_call: NA
clone_size: NA
v_call: TRBV6-1
cdr3_length: 16
cdr3_aa: CASSEARRQVGRGYTF
cdr3_nt: TGTGCCAGCAGTGAAGCGAGACGACAGGTGGGCCGAGGCTACACCTTC

j_call: TRBJ2-7
d_call: NA
clone_size: NA
v_call: TRBV19
cdr3_length: 11
cdr3_aa: CASSTGTEQYF
cdr3_nt: TGTGCCAGTAGTACAGGGACAGAGCAGTACTTC

j_call: TRBJ2-7
d_call: TRBD2
clone_size: NA
v_call: TRBV6-5
cdr3_length: 14
cdr3_aa: CASSRGGEPNEQYF
cdr3_nt: TGTGCCAGCAGTAGGGGAGGGGAGCCTAACGAGCAGTACTTC

j_call: TRBJ2-2
d_call: TRBD1
clone_size: NA
v_call: TRBV11-2
cdr3_length: 17
cdr3_aa: CASSPDRGRWDTGELFF
cdr3_nt: TGTGCCAGCAGCCCGGACAGGGGGCGATGGGACACCGGGGAGCTGTTTTTT

j_call: TRBJ1-1
d_call: NA
clone_size: NA
v_call: TRBV29-1
cdr3_length: 12
cdr3_aa: CSAGQSYGEAFF
cdr3_nt: TGCAGCGCTGGACAGTCCTATGGTGAAGCTTTCTTT

j_call: TRBJ2-1
d_call: TRBD2
clone_size: NA
v_call: TRBV28
cdr3_length: 16
cdr3_aa: CASSPRTSGNYNEQFF
cdr3_nt: TGTGCCAGCAGTCCAAGGACTAGCGGAAATTACAATGAGCAGTTCTTC

j_call: TRBJ1-2
d_call: NA
clone_size: once
v_call: TRBV7-2
cdr3_length: 15
cdr3_aa: CASSLAVGGNYGYTF
cdr3_nt: TGTGCCAGCAGCTTAGCTGTCGGGGGGAACTATGGCTACACCTTC

j_call: TRBJ1-5
d_call: NA
clone_size: NA
v_call: TRBV28
cdr3_length: 13
cdr3_aa: CASFLGGNQPQHF
cdr3_nt: TGTGCCAGCTTTCTGGGGGGCAATCAGCCCCAGCATTTT

j_call: TRBJ2-7
d_call: TRBD2
clone_size: few
v_call: TRBV30
cdr3_length: 15
cdr3_aa: CAWSVPSGSPYEQYF
cdr3_nt: TGTGCCTGGAGTGTACCGAGCGGGAGTCCCTACGAGCAGTACTTC

j_call: TRBJ2-3
d_call: TRBD1
clone_size: medium-sized
v_call: TRBV4-2
cdr3_length: 17
cdr3_aa: CASSQDGGGQGSDTQYF
cdr3_nt: TGTGCCAGCAGCCAAGATGGCGGGGGACAGGGATCAGATACGCAGTATTTT

j_call: TRBJ1-2
d_call: TRBD1
clone_size: once
v_call: TRBV28
cdr3_length: 13
cdr3_aa: CASRLGQSYGYTF
cdr3_nt: TGTGCCAGCAGACTGGGACAGAGCTATGGCTACACCTTC

j_call: TRBJ1-1
d_call: NA
clone_size: NA
v_call: TRBV6-6
cdr3_length: 14
cdr3_aa: CASRFRDTHTEAFF
cdr3_nt: TGTGCCAGCAGATTCCGGGACACTCACACTGAAGCTTTCTTT

j_call: TRBJ2-7
d_call: NA
clone_size: NA
v_call: TRBV27
cdr3_length: 10
cdr3_aa: CASGTYEQYF
cdr3_nt: TGTGCCAGCGGCACCTACGAGCAGTACTTC

j_call: TRBJ1-5
d_call: TRBD1
clone_size: NA
v_call: TRBV19
cdr3_length: 12
cdr3_aa: CASTQGGLPQHF
cdr3_nt: TGTGCCAGTACTCAAGGGGGCCTGCCCCAGCATTTT